This T cell receptor beta chain came from a study of T cells after somatic rescue of genetic block. Clones were sequenced by immunoSEQ multiplex PCR, and TCRdb holds only the in-frame ones, with some missing. Among 68,000 or so clones listed, under 95% were seen once. V was shortened by 5 bases and J by 2 bases, with 16 bases between the two germline ends. The CDR3 has 15 amino acids. The germline CDR1 and CDR2 sequences are SGHTA and FQGNSA. The specimen sequenced was peripheral blood mononuclear cells (PBMCs). The gene calls are TRBV7-2 and TRBJ2-7, with a tentative D call TRBD1 (6 bases). The source of this sequence is a man in his forties or fifties. CDR3 residues: CASSLPSGVAYEQYF. The CDR3, as DNA: TGTGCCAGCAGCCTCCCCTCAGGGGTCGCCTACGAGCAGTACTTC.